This T cell receptor (beta chain) was recovered during a study of CD8+CD57+ T cells in acquired aplastic anemia. About this clonotype: Germline is not matched at one junction end, which may reflect a read error.

Using genomic DNA as the template, TCR beta VDJ and CDR3 profiling was carried out. TCRdb processed the reads anew with MiXCR; each CDR3 protein has one entry. This sample has under 250,000 distinct CDR3 sequences, with approximately 65% found just once. Patients sequenced had flow cytometry evidence of CD8+CD57+ cell expansion. The TCR sequence derives from a human donor with aplastic anemia. The source material was sorted CD4+, CD8+, or CD8+CD57+ T cells (not recorded which) from PBMCs.

The CDR3 DNA sequence: TGTGCCAGCAGCCTTAAGGGGGGTCTTTCTGGCAACACCATATATTTT. Translated: CASSLKGGLSGNTIYF. The chain employs TRBV2 and TRBJ1-3; D perhaps matches TRBD1 (6 bases). Germline lookup yields CDR1 SNHLY and CDR2 FYNNEI. The CDR3 consists of 16 residues.